The table lists the clone carrying this T cell receptor (beta chain) with a few counts. Its target is not known. The sample is drawn from a study of T cells in Graves' hyperthyroidism and ophthalmopathy. The CDR3 covers 13 residues. V lost 2 bases, J lost 6 bases, and 4 bases stayed unmatched. Germline CDR1 MNHNS, CDR2 SASEGT. General observations from the study: A model of 13 V-J features distinguished ophthalmopathy from stable hyperthyroidism. Blood also contained most expanded thyroid clonotypes above 0.001.

Patients affected by ophthalmopathy presented a Clinical Activity Score of at least 3, a NOSPECS grade of at least 4, and disease duration below 3 months. RNA transcripts were the template for amplifying TCR beta CDR3 regions. An initial round of RT-PCR targeting the TCR CDR3 relied on the HTBI primer set. TCRdb independently ran MiXCR on the multiplex PCR reads; one entry per CDR3 protein. The sample records about 260,000 distinct CDR3 sequences, roughly 22% being singletons. This clonotype was obtained from a man aged 30 to 39 with Graves' ophthalmopathy. J is TRBJ2-7 and V is TRBV6-1; 7 positions match TRBD1. Sequencing was performed on blood. DNA of the CDR3: TGTGCCAGCAGTGAAATAGGGGGCCGCGAGCAGTACTTC. Amino acid sequence: CASSEIGGREQYF.